The present T cell receptor (beta chain) was sequenced within a study of cytomegalovirus exposure and HLA in healthy donors. In the case of this clone: Its target is not known.

The PCR contained 60 Vbeta and 13 Jbeta primers. The protocol was immunoSEQ multiplex PCR, while the TCRdb copy is restricted to in-frame clones and leaves out a portion. The sample has about 130,000 clones; 81% are singletons. General study results and limits: In a later analysis, parvovirus B19, influenza, CMV and Epstein-Barr virus appeared linked to several top co-occurrence clusters. In a later analysis, TCR beta V- and J-gene trimming showed a link to a missense DCLRE1C variant.

Trimming cost V 4 bases and J 5 bases, with 15 bases left between them. CDR1 and CDR2 from the germline V gene are MNHNS and SASEGT. This CDR3 has 14 amino acids. The rearrangement uses TRBV6-1 and TRBJ2-7, with a weak D call TRBD2 (5 bases). The sequenced material came from PBMCs. This receptor was identified in a man younger than 35 in good health and CMV-seronegative. DNA for the CDR3: TGTGCCAGCAGTGTCCGGGGAAGGGCGAACGAGCAGTACTTC. This encodes CASSVRGRANEQYF.